Given below is one TCR beta chain in context. Libraries were prepared by immunoSEQ multiplex PCR; TCRdb keeps only in-frame clonotypes and omits some of them. The table includes around 47,000 clones, over 80% detected once. The CDR3 is made up of 15 amino acids. CDR1 LGHDT and CDR2 YNNKEL come from the germline V gene (reference sequence). V gave up 0 bases and J gave up 7 bases; unmatched junction bases: 4. The sample comes from a study of blood T cell repertoires in COVID-19. The V and J genes are TRBV3-1 (or the pseudogene TRBV3-2) and TRBJ2-1, with TRBD2 matching 9 bases. The origin of this receptor is a man between 65 and 79 years old with active COVID-19. Source material: peripheral blood. The CDR3 region has the DNA TGTGCCAGCAGCCAAGATGCTAGCGGGGTTAATGAGCAGTTCTTC. It specifies CASSQDASGVNEQFF.